The rows below give T cell receptor beta chains drawn from one sample of a study of beta chain features in type 1 diabetes. Measured with immunoSEQ multiplex PCR; TCRdb has only the in-frame clones, and not every one. Here the sample spans hundreds of thousands of clones, roughly an eighth being singletons. Material: naive CD4+ T cells from blood. Receptors originate from a man younger than 35 with type 1 diabetes. The CDR3 runs from the conserved cysteine through the conserved F or W. D genes are given only for firm matches. Not every row has a clone size; where given, it reads once, few, many or a size class.

d_gene,j_gene,v_gene,abundance,CDR3aa,CDR3nt
-,TRBJ2-5,TRBV7-2,-,CASSLDGAGRETQYF,TGTGCCAGCAGCTTAGATGGGGCAGGGAGGGAGACCCAGTACTTC
-,TRBJ2-2,TRBV7-8,few,CASSSRDTSTGELFF,TGTGCCAGCAGCTCTCGGGACACAAGCACCGGGGAGCTGTTTTTT
-,TRBJ1-2,TRBV29-1,few,CSVVGRLNYGYTF,TGCAGCGTTGTAGGTCGACTTAACTATGGCTACACCTTC
-,TRBJ1-1,TRBV7-2,few,CASSSWAGDTEAFF,TGTGCCAGCAGCTCCTGGGCCGGGGACACTGAAGCTTTCTTT
-,TRBJ2-1,TRBV14,many,CASSQRPLNNEQFF,TGTGCCAGCAGCCAACGGCCCCTGAACAATGAGCAGTTCTTC
-,TRBJ1-1,TRBV19,few,CASGAAGDTEAFF,TGTGCCAGTGGCGCCGCGGGGGACACTGAAGCTTTCTTT
-,TRBJ2-1,TRBV4-1,once,CASSQVGGYYNEQFF,TGCGCCAGCAGCCAAGTCGGAGGGTACTACAATGAGCAGTTCTTC
-,TRBJ1-6,TRBV5-4,-,CASSLDGLVGSPLHF,TGTGCCAGCAGCTTGGACGGGTTAGTCGGGTCACCCCTCCACTTT
TRBD2,TRBJ2-3,TRBV7-2,-,CASSLTLAGGEADTQYF,TGTGCCAGCAGCTTAACCCTAGCGGGGGGCGAGGCAGATACGCAGTATTTT
TRBD1,TRBJ2-5,TRBV30,few,CAWSGDRAPPETQYF,TGTGCCTGGAGTGGGGACAGGGCCCCCCCGGAGACCCAGTACTTC
TRBD1,TRBJ2-1,TRBV4-1,-,CASRDRGYNEQFF,TGCGCCAGCCGGGACAGGGGATACAATGAGCAGTTCTTC
-,TRBJ1-1,TRBV7-6,few,CASSQQIMNTEAFF,TGTGCCAGCAGTCAACAGATCATGAACACTGAAGCTTTCTTT
-,TRBJ1-2,TRBV5-6,-,CASSFEHYGYTF,TGTGCCAGCAGCTTCGAACACTATGGCTACACCTTC
-,TRBJ1-6,TRBV30,-,CAWSVREGPLSPLHF,TGTGCCTGGAGTGTACGGGAGGGTCCTCTTTCACCCCTCCACTTT
TRBD2,TRBJ2-3,TRBV5-1,-,CASMPGGGATDTQYF,TGCGCCAGCATGCCCGGCGGGGGGGCCACAGATACGCAGTATTTT
-,TRBJ2-5,TRBV7-2,-,CASAKNLLVVETQYF,TGTGCCAGCGCGAAAAACTTGCTAGTTGTGGAGACCCAGTACTTC
-,TRBJ2-7,TRBV29-1,few,CSVVRSYEQYF,TGCAGCGTCGTCCGTTCCTACGAGCAGTACTTC
-,TRBJ1-1,TRBV7-2,few,CASSLAGTTLRTTEAFF,TGTGCCAGCAGCTTAGCGGGGACAACCCTTAGGACCACTGAAGCTTTCTTT
TRBD2,TRBJ2-5,TRBV7-9,few,CASALRSGLADQETQYF,TGTGCCAGCGCTTTAAGGTCGGGACTAGCGGACCAAGAGACCCAGTACTTC
TRBD1,TRBJ1-2,TRBV2,-,CARATGLGTANYGYTF,TGTGCCAGGGCTACAGGTTTAGGGACAGCTAACTATGGCTACACCTTC